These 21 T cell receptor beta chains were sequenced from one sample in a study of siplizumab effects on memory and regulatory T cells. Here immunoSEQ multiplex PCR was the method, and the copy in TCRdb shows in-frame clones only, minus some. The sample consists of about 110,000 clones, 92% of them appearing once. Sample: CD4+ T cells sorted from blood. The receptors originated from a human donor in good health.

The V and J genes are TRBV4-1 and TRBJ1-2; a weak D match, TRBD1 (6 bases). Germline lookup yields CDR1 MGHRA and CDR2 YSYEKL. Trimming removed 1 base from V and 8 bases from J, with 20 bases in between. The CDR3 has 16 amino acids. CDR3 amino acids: CASSQGPTGATPGYTF. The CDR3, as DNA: TGCGCCAGCAGCCAAGGACCGACAGGCGCAACCCCAGGCTACACCTTC.

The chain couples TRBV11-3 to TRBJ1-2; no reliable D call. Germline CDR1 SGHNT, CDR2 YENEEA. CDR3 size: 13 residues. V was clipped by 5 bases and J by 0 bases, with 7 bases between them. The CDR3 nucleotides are TGTGCCAGCAGCCTTACCACTAACTATGGCTACACCTTC. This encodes CASSLTTNYGYTF.

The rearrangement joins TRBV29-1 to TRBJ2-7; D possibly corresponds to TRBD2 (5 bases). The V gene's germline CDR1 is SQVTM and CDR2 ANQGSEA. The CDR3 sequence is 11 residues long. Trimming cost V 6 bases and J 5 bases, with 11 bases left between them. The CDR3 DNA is TGCAGCGTGGCCGAGGGCCACGAGCAGTACTTC. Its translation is CSVAEGHEQYF.

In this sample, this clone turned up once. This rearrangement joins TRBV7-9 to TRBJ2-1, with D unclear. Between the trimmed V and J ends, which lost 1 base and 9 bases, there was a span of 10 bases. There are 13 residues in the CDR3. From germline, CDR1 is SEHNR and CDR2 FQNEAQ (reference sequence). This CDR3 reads CASSLGGESEQFF. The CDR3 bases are TGTGCCAGCAGCTTAGGAGGAGAGTCTGAGCAGTTCTTC.

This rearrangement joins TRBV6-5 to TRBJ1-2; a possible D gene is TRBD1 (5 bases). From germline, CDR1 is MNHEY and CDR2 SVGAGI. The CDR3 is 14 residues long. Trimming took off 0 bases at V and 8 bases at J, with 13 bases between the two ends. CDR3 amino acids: CASSYSQGLGGYTF. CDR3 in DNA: TGTGCCAGCAGTTACTCGCAGGGTTTGGGAGGCTACACCTTC.

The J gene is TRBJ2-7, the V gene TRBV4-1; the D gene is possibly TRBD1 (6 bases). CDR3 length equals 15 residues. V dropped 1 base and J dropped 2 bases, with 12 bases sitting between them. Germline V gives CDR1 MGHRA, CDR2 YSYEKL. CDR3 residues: CASSQGLGAPYEQYF. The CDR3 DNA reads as TGCGCCAGCAGCCAAGGGCTGGGGGCCCCCTACGAGCAGTACTTC.

CDR3 sequence (DNA): TGTGCCAGCAGGACCGGGACAGGGGTTGAAAAACTGTTTTTT. It is translated as CASRTGTGVEKLFF. V usage is TRBV2 and J usage is TRBJ1-4, with 10 bases matching TRBD1. Germline V gives CDR1 SNHLY, CDR2 FYNNEI. V shed 6 bases, J shed 7 bases, and the junction held 5 bases outside the gene matches. This CDR3 is 14 amino acids long. Using reference TRBV2 and TRBJ1-4 for the parts outside the CDR3, the full variable domain is EPEVTQTPSHQVTQMGQEVILRCVPISNHLYFYWYRQILGQKVEFLVSFYNNEISEKSEIFDDQFSVERPDGSNFTLKIRSTKLEDSAMYFCASRTGTGVEKLFFGSGTQLSVL.

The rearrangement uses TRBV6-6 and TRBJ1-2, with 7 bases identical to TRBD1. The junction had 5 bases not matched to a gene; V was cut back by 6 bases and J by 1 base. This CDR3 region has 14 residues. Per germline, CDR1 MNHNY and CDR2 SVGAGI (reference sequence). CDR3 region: CASRRQGGNYGYTF. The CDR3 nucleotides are TGTGCCAGCAGAAGACAGGGTGGTAACTATGGCTACACCTTC.

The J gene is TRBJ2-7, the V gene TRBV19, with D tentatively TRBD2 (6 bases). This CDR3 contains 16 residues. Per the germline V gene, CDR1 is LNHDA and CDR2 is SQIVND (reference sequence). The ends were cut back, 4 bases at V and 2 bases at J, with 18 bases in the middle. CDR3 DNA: TGTGCCAGTAGTACTCCCGGAGGGGCGATGGCCTACGAGCAGTACTTC. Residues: CASSTPGGAMAYEQYF.

The CDR3 spells CASSPQVREGNEQFF. The CDR3 coding sequence is TGTGCCAGCTCACCACAGGTGCGGGAGGGTAATGAGCAGTTCTTC. The V gene is TRBV18, the J gene TRBJ2-1; TRBD2 agrees at 9 bases. This CDR3 is built from 15 residues. J gave up 7 bases and V 1 base, and 5 bases lay outside the gene matches. Germline V gene sequence: CDR1 KGHSH, CDR2 LQKENI.

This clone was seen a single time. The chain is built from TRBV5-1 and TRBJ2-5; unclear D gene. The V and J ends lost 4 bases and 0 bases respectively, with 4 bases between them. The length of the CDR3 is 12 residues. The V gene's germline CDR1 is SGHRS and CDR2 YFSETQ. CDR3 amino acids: CASSGDQETQYF. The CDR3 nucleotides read TGCGCCAGCAGCGGGGACCAAGAGACCCAGTACTTC.

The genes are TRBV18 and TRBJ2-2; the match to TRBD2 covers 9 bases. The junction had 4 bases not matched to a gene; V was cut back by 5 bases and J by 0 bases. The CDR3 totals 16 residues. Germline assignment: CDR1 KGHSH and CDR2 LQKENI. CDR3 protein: CASSLRLAANTGELFF. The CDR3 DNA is TGTGCCAGCTCATTACGACTAGCGGCGAACACCGGGGAGCTGTTTTTT. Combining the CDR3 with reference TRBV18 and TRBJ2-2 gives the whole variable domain NAGVMQNPRHLVRRRGQEARLRCSPMKGHSHVYWYRQLPEEGLKFMVYLQKENIIDESGMPKERFSAEFPKEGPSILRIQQVVRGDSAAYFCASSLRLAANTGELFFGEGSRLTVL.

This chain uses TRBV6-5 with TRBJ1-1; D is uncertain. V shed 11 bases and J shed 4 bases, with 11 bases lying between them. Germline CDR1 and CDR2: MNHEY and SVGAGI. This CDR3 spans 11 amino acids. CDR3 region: CAALSLTEAFF. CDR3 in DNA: TGTGCCGCCTTAAGTCTCACTGAAGCTTTCTTT.

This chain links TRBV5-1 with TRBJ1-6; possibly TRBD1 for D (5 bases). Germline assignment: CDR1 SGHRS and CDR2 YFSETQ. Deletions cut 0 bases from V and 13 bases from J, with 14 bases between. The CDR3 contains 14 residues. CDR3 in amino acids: CASSLDGGSFPLHF. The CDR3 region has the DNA TGCGCCAGCAGCTTGGACGGGGGATCCTTTCCCCTCCACTTT.

The CDR3 protein is CASGGTGGRTDTQYF. The CDR3 DNA sequence: TGTGCCAGCGGGGGGACAGGAGGGAGGACAGATACGCAGTATTTT. The chain recombines TRBV2 with TRBJ2-3; 8 nucleotides line up with TRBD1. The CDR3 length is 15 residues. V was pared by 8 bases and J by 3 bases, with 10 bases of the junction left unmatched. Germline CDR1 reads SNHLY; CDR2 reads FYNNEI.

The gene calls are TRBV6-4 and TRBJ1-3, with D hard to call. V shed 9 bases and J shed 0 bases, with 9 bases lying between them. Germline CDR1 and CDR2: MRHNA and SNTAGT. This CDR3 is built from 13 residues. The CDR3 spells CARGRCSGNTIYF. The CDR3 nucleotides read TGTGCCAGAGGACGCTGCTCTGGAAACACCATATATTTT.

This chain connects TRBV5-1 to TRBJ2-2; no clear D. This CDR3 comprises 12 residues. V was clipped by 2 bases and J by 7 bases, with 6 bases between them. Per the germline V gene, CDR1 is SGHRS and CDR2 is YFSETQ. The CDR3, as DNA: TGCGCCAGCAGCTTAGAGAACGGGGAGCTGTTTTTT. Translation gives CASSLENGELFF.

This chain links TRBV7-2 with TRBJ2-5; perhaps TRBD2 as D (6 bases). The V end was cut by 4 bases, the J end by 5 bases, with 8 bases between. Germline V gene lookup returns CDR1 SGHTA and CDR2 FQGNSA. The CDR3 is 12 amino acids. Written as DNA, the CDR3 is TGTGCCAGCAGCTACGGAGGGGAGACCCAGTACTTC. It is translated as CASSYGGETQYF.

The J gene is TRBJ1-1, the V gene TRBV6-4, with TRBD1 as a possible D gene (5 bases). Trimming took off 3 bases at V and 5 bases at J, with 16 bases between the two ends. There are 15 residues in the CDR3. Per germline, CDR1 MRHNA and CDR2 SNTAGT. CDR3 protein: CASSELPQGRTEAFF. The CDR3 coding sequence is TGTGCCAGCAGTGAACTTCCCCAGGGACGGACTGAAGCTTTCTTT.

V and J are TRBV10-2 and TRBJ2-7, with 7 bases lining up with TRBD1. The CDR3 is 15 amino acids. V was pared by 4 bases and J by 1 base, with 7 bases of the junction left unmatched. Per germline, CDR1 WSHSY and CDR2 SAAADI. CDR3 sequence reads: CASSVPGQVSYEQYF. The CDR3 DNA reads TGCGCCAGCAGTGTGCCCGGACAGGTTTCCTACGAGCAGTACTTC.

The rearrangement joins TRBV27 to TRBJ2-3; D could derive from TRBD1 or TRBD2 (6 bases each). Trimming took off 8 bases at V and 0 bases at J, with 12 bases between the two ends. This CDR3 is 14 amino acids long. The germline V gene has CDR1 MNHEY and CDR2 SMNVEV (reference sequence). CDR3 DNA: TGTGCCAGCTGGCGAGGGGGGAGCACAGATACGCAGTATTTT. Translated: CASWRGGSTDTQYF.